This T cell receptor (beta chain) was captured by sequencing in a study of blood T cell repertoires in COVID-19. Overall study context: The United States, Italy and Spain were the sources of the acute and convalescent COVID-19 samples.

In the original analysis: The authors estimated nucleated cell counts from reference gene primer amplification. Sequencing was performed with immunoSEQ multiplex PCR; in TCRdb, only in-frame clones are kept and a portion is missing. That table gives V, J and clone size, and the DNA gave D and trimming. The sample records some 130,000 clones, around four fifths being singletons. Per the germline V gene, CDR1 is MNHEY and CDR2 is SVGAGI. Trimming shortened V by 4 bases and J by 10 bases, and 8 bases separated the two germline ends. This CDR3 spans 12 amino acids. Those who participated ranged in age from roughly 18 to 89 years and resided in 20 to 30 US areas. Two negative PCRs, clearance, or symptom resolution characterized the recovered Cohort 3 donors.

The TCR comes from a woman aged 50 to 60 who had recovered from COVID-19. The chain employs TRBV6-5 and TRBJ1-6, with a tentative D call TRBD1 (6 bases). Sequencing used PBMCs or T cells enriched from blood (not recorded which). The CDR3, as DNA: TGTGCCAGCAGTTTCAGGGGCTCACCCCTCCACTTT. Protein sequence: CASSFRGSPLHF.